These 30 T cell receptor beta chains were sequenced from one sample in a study of T cell repertoires in cytomegalovirus infection. These receptors have no known antigen. One entry per CDR3 protein, called by TCRdb with MiXCR from the reads. The table shows 110,000 to 150,000 distinct CDR3 sequences, with approximately 30% occurring only once. Sequencing was performed on CD8+ T cells from cultured PBMCs, taken from culture after CMV antigen stimulation. The source is a human donor in good health (CMV status not recorded). Some clones in this sample may be carry-over from other donors' samples.

This clonotype was found many times. The V gene is TRBV7-2, the J gene TRBJ2-1, with 10 bases that match TRBD2. J was trimmed by 9 bases and V by 7 bases; bases with no gene match: 9. Germline assignment: CDR1 SGHTA and CDR2 FQGNSA. The CDR3 consists of 14 residues. The CDR3 sequence: CASTPGTSALEQFF. The CDR3 bases are TGTGCCAGCACCCCCGGGACTAGCGCACTTGAGCAGTTCTTC.

This chain joins TRBV6-1 and TRBJ1-5; D is perhaps TRBD1 (5 bases). CDR1 and CDR2 (germline): MNHNS, SASEGT. The length of the CDR3 is 14 residues. V was pared by 11 bases and J by 1 base, with 15 bases between. CDR3 residues: CAGRRPGSNQPQHF. The CDR3 DNA follows: TGTGCCGGACGACGGCCAGGGAGCAATCAGCCCCAGCATTTT.

The chain carries TRBV28 and TRBJ1-5, with no clear D. The CDR3 consists of 12 residues. CDR1 is MDHEN, CDR2 SYDVKM, per germline. Trimming shortened V by 0 bases and J by 7 bases, and 4 bases separated the two germline ends. This chain's CDR3 is CASSLWAQPQHF. The CDR3 coding sequence is TGTGCCAGCAGTTTATGGGCCCAGCCCCAGCATTTT.

In this sample, this clonotype turned up a few times. This rearrangement joins TRBV7-6 to TRBJ1-2, with 8 bases lining up with TRBD1. Trimming removed 4 bases from V and 4 bases from J; junction bases left unmatched: 5. Germline-derived CDR1 and CDR2 are SGHVS and FNYEAQ. There are 14 residues in the CDR3. The chain's CDR3 is CASSYDRGGYGYTF. CDR3 bases: TGTGCCAGCAGCTATGACAGGGGCGGCTATGGCTACACCTTC.

This clonotype was recorded at least ten times. The chain joins TRBV7-2 to TRBJ2-5, with a weak D call TRBD1 (5 bases). V was cut by 6 bases and J by 2 bases, with 13 bases left in between. Per germline, CDR1 SGHTA and CDR2 FQGNSA. This CDR3 has 14 amino acids. The CDR3: CASRETTVQETQYF. The DNA for the CDR3 is TGTGCCAGCAGGGAGACGACAGTTCAAGAGACCCAGTACTTC. Full variable domain (remainder filled in from reference TRBV7-2 and TRBJ2-5): GAGVSQSPSNKVTEKGKDVELRCDPISGHTALYWYRQSLGQGLEFLIYFQGNSAPDKSGLPSDRFSAERTGGSVSTLTIQRTQQEDSAVYLCASRETTVQETQYFGPGTRLLVL.

The rearrangement uses TRBV14 and TRBJ2-3; D not certain. CDR1 and CDR2 (germline): SGHDN, FVKESK. V lost 4 bases and J 8 bases, leaving 13 bases between the germline ends. This CDR3 is 13 amino acids long. DNA of the CDR3: TGTGCCAGCAGCCCCACTCGTGTAGGTACGCAGTATTTT. It translates to CASSPTRVGTQYF.

Ten or more counts support this clonotype. The V gene is TRBV7-7, the J gene TRBJ1-4; no clear D. Germline V gene lookup returns CDR1 SSHAT and CDR2 FNYEAQ (reference sequence). The CDR3 extends over 11 amino acids. V was cut by 5 bases and J by 9 bases, with 7 bases left in between. The CDR3 sequence is CASSPKKKLFF. The CDR3 bases are TGTGCCAGCAGCCCAAAGAAAAAACTGTTTTTT.

This clonotype occurred a few times. This chain joins TRBV7-6 and TRBJ2-7; the D call may be TRBD1 or TRBD2 (5 bases each). Germline CDR1 is SGHVS and CDR2 is FNYEAQ. CDR3 length equals 14 residues. Trimming removed 1 base from V and 4 bases from J, with 11 bases in between. This CDR3 is CASSLDGTSYEQYF. CDR3 nucleotides: TGTGCCAGCAGCTTAGACGGGACCTCATACGAGCAGTACTTC.

V usage is TRBV19 and J usage is TRBJ2-3, with 8 bases matching TRBD1. Germline V CDR1 and CDR2: LNHDA, SQIVND (reference sequence). Trimming removed 1 base from V and 3 bases from J; junction bases left unmatched: 3. CDR3 length: 15 amino acids. The DNA for the CDR3 is TGTGCCAGTAGTATAGGACAGGGGCCAACAGATACGCAGTATTTT. Translation gives CASSIGQGPTDTQYF.

This clonotype came up a few times. This chain connects TRBV19 to TRBJ2-1; D is unresolved. Trimming shortened V by 2 bases and J by 0 bases, and 11 bases separated the two germline ends. Looked up from germline, CDR1 is LNHDA and CDR2 is SQIVND (reference sequence). CDR3 length: 16 residues. The CDR3 protein is CASSISGHSSYNEQFF. The CDR3 DNA reads TGTGCCAGTAGTATATCGGGTCACAGCTCCTACAATGAGCAGTTCTTC.

Ten or more counts support this clonotype. This chain uses TRBV5-6 with TRBJ2-1; D not certain. CDR3 length: 13 amino acids. Per germline, CDR1 SGHDT and CDR2 YYEEEE. Trimming removed 1 base at V and 3 bases at J, with 5 bases between. The DNA for the CDR3 is TGTGCCAGCAGCTTGAGCAACTACAATGAGCAGTTCTTC. This encodes CASSLSNYNEQFF.

A few counts support this clonotype. A much larger clone sits a single nucleotide away, making a read error possible. The gene calls are TRBV7-6 and TRBJ1-1; D is uncertain. CDR1 and CDR2 (germline): SGHVS, FNYEAQ. This CDR3 region has 13 residues. Trimming removed 2 bases from V and 1 base from J, with 5 bases in between. This CDR3 is CASSLYENTEAFF. The CDR3 nucleotides are TGTGCCAGCAGCTTATACGAGAACACTGAAGCTTTCTTT.

This chain links TRBV5-1 with TRBJ1-3; D is unresolved. CDR3 size: 14 residues. Germline CDR1 reads SGHRS; CDR2 reads YFSETQ. Trimming took off 9 bases at V and 0 bases at J, with 13 bases between the two ends. The CDR3 region has the DNA TGCGCCACCTCGGACGGACTCTCTGGAAACACCATATATTTT. This gives the protein CATSDGLSGNTIYF.

V is TRBV7-9 and J is TRBJ1-2; D is uncertain. The CDR3 has 13 amino acids. V shed 4 bases and J shed 4 bases, with 10 bases lying between them. Germline CDR1 and CDR2: SEHNR and FQNEAQ (reference sequence). The CDR3 protein is CASSSTTVYGYTF. The CDR3 DNA follows: TGTGCCAGCAGCTCCACCACAGTCTATGGCTACACCTTC.

This clonotype was detected many times. V and J are TRBV5-6 and TRBJ1-1; a possible D gene is TRBD1 (5 bases). This CDR3 spans 13 amino acids. Germline V gene sequence: CDR1 SGHDT, CDR2 YYEEEE. Trimming left V 0 bases short and J 7 bases short, with 10 bases between. The CDR3 region has the DNA TGTGCCAGCAGCTTGGTTCTCCAGGGTGAAGCTTTCTTT. Its protein product is CASSLVLQGEAFF.

This clonotype appeared a few times. The chain combines TRBV7-9 with TRBJ1-6; D is uncertain. Per germline, CDR1 SEHNR and CDR2 FQNEAQ (reference sequence). The CDR3 loop spans 14 amino acids. The V gene lost 5 bases and the J gene lost 9 bases, with 14 bases spanning the gap. Here the CDR3 reads CASSPVMNTSPLHF. The CDR3 coding sequence is TGTGCCAGCAGCCCGGTGATGAATACTTCACCCCTCCACTTT.

About this clonotype itself: At one of its ends the junction is not consistent with the germline gene, which may arise from a read error. The chain links TRBV29-1 to TRBJ2-6; D gene ambiguous. The CDR3 spans 17 residues. From germline, CDR1 is SQVTM and CDR2 ANQGSEA. CDR3 protein: CSIEDWKGNSGANVLTF. In nucleotides, the CDR3 is TGCAGCATTGAAGATTGGAAAGGGAACTCTGGGGCCAACGTCCTGACTTTC.

This clonotype was found a few times. The rearrangement links TRBV20-1 to TRBJ1-6; 8 bases are shared with TRBD1. V dropped 4 bases and J dropped 9; count of bases not matched to a gene: 11. The V gene's germline CDR1 is DFQATT and CDR2 SNEGSKA (reference sequence). The CDR3 runs to 15 residues. CDR3 loop: CSATRQGIAGSPLHF. CDR3 DNA sequence: TGCAGTGCTACGCGACAGGGGATAGCGGGTTCACCCCTCCACTTT.

The chain is built from TRBV7-2 and TRBJ1-2, with a tentative D call TRBD1 (5 bases). CDR1 and CDR2 (germline): SGHTA, FQGNSA. The CDR3 is 16 amino acids. V lost 4 bases, J lost 8 bases, and 23 bases lay in between. CDR3 sequence: CASSSGVSGVLRGYTF. Here the CDR3 DNA reads TGTGCCAGCAGCTCAGGCGTATCGGGGGTACTTAGGGGCTACACCTTC.

There are many counts of this clonotype. The chain carries TRBV19 and TRBJ2-1, with 7 nucleotides matching TRBD2. The germline CDR1 and CDR2 sequences are LNHDA and SQIVND (reference sequence). This CDR3 comprises 16 residues. V lost 5 bases, J lost 0 bases, and 7 bases stayed unmatched. CDR3 DNA sequence: TGTGCCAGTAGTGGGGGAGCGGGGAGCTCCTACAATGAGCAGTTCTTC. This gives the protein CASSGGAGSSYNEQFF.

This clonotype was seen ten or more times. This chain joins TRBV12-3 or TRBV12-4 and TRBJ2-7, with D possibly TRBD1 on 5 matching bases. The CDR3 totals 14 residues. V lost 3 bases and J lost 6, with 15 bases in between. The CDR3: CASSFQGGVREQYF. CDR3 nucleotides: TGTGCCAGCAGTTTCCAGGGTGGGGTTCGCGAGCAGTACTTC.

V and J are TRBV28 and TRBJ2-2; D is unclear. Germline V gene lookup returns CDR1 MDHEN and CDR2 SYDVKM. V was trimmed by 4 bases and J by 3 bases, leaving 24 bases between them. The CDR3 covers 19 residues. CDR3 in amino acids: CASSSPTVEARFYTGELFF. CDR3 DNA: TGTGCCAGCAGTTCCCCGACTGTAGAGGCCCGGTTCTACACCGGGGAGCTGTTTTTT. The full variable domain, completed using reference TRBV28 and TRBJ2-2, is DVKVTQSSRYLVKRTGEKVFLECVQDMDHENMFWYRQDPGLGLRLIYFSYDVKMKEKGDIPEGYSVSREKKERFSLILESASTNQTSMYLCASSSPTVEARFYTGELFFGEGSRLTVL.

This clonotype was seen more than once but under ten times. The chain couples TRBV7-9 to TRBJ2-2; no firm D call. V lost 8 bases, J lost 1 base, and 17 bases lay in between. The germline V gene encodes CDR1 SEHNR and CDR2 FQNEAQ (reference sequence). The CDR3 is made up of 16 amino acids. The CDR3 bases are TGTGCCAGCGCCTCCCCCAGATCTGTGAACACCGGGGAGCTGTTTTTT. It yields the protein CASASPRSVNTGELFF.

There are many counts of this clonotype. The CDR3 DNA sequence: TGTGCCAGCAGTTTCAGTAACACTGAAGCTTTCTTT. Protein: CASSFSNTEAFF. V and J are TRBV28 and TRBJ1-1; D is ambiguous. Germline CDR1 MDHEN, CDR2 SYDVKM. V lost 3 bases and J lost 2, with 4 bases in between. The CDR3 contains 12 residues.

The rearrangement links TRBV12-3 or TRBV12-4 to TRBJ1-4, with D unresolved. Trimming shortened V by 5 bases and J by 4 bases, and 8 bases separated the two germline ends. There are 13 residues in the CDR3. This CDR3 is CASSPQRNEKLFF. CDR3 DNA sequence: TGTGCCAGCAGTCCTCAGCGTAATGAAAAACTGTTTTTT.

This clonotype appeared a few times. The rearrangement joins TRBV2 to TRBJ1-1; no definite D call. Trimming shortened V by 3 bases and J by 0 bases, and 8 bases separated the two germline ends. In germline, CDR1 is SNHLY, CDR2 FYNNEI. This CDR3 is 14 amino acids long. CDR3 bases: TGTGCCAGCAGTGAGGGGAACCTGAACACTGAAGCTTTCTTT. This translates into CASSEGNLNTEAFF.

This chain links TRBV7-2 with TRBJ1-1; no reliable D call. The CDR3 has 15 residues. The germline gives CDR1 SGHTA, CDR2 FQGNSA. Trimming took off 5 bases at V and 1 base at J, with 14 bases between the two ends. CDR3 region: CASSRDEQRNTEAFF. The CDR3 DNA is TGTGCCAGCAGCCGAGACGAACAGAGGAACACTGAAGCTTTCTTT.

V is TRBV20-1 and J is TRBJ1-2; D is unresolved. The germline V gene encodes CDR1 DFQATT and CDR2 SNEGSKA (reference sequence). The CDR3 extends over 15 amino acids. The V end lost 3 bases, the J end lost 3 bases, and 17 bases lay between the germline ends. The CDR3 protein is CSASPGSEAYYGYTF. The CDR3, as DNA: TGCAGTGCTAGCCCCGGATCCGAGGCCTACTATGGCTACACCTTC.

The table lists this clonotype with many counts. The CDR3 spells CASSLGPGTEAFF. CDR3 coding DNA: TGTGCCAGCAGTTTAGGGCCCGGCACTGAAGCTTTCTTT. The chain joins TRBV12-3 or TRBV12-4 to TRBJ1-1, with D uncertain. The CDR3 loop spans 13 amino acids. V gave up 1 base and J gave up 4 bases, with 7 bases separating them.

This clonotype has only a few counts. The CDR3 is CASSLGRSSYEQYF. As DNA, the CDR3 is TGTGCCAGCAGCTTGGGCCGGAGCTCCTACGAGCAGTACTTC. V usage is TRBV5-4 and J usage is TRBJ2-7; no clear D gene. V was pared by 0 bases and J by 0 bases, with 7 bases between. The CDR3 has 14 residues. Per germline, CDR1 SGHNT and CDR2 YYREEE (reference sequence).